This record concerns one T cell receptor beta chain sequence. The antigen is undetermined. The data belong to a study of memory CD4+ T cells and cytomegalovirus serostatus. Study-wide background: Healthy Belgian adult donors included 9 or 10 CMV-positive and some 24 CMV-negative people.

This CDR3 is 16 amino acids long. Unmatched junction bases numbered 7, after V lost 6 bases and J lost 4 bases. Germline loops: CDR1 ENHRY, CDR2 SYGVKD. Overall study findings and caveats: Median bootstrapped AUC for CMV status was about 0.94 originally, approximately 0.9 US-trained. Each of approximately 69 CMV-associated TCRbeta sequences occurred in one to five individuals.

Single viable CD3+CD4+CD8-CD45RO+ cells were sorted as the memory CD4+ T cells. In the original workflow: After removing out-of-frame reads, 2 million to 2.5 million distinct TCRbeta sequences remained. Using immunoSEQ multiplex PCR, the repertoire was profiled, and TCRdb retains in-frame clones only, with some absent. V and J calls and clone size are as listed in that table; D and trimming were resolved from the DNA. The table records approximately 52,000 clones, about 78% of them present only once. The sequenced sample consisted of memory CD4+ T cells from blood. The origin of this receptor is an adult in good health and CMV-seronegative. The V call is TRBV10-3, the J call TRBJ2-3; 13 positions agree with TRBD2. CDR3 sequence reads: CAISLPTSGGADTQYF. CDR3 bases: TGTGCCATCAGCTTACCTACTAGCGGGGGGGCAGATACGCAGTATTTT.